This T cell receptor (beta chain) was observed in a study of T-cell reconstitution after alpha-beta-depleted transplantation in children. Construction of the TCRbeta library involved unique molecular identifiers. TCRdb called the PCR reads again in MiXCR, with one record for every CDR3 protein. The sample lists some 600,000 distinct CDR3 sequences, 10% to 15% seen once, with 2% to 2.5% in the top ten. The clonotype was recovered from a male patient between 5 and 17 years old who had a stem cell transplant for acute myeloid leukemia, so the T cells may come from the graft donor. The sequences come from PBMCs, mostly from graft donor cells, collected 360 days after TCRalphabeta/CD19-depleted stem cell transplant.

CDR3 sequence reads: CASSPQVPRNEQFF. CDR3 bases: TGTGCCAGCAGCCCTCAAGTCCCCAGAAATGAGCAGTTCTTC. The chain has TRBV28 and TRBJ2-1; no clear D gene. Between the trimmed V and J ends, which lost 6 bases and 7 bases, there was a span of 16 bases. Germline CDR1 MDHEN, CDR2 SYDVKM. The CDR3 spans 14 residues.